This TCR beta chain was retrieved from a study of control samples from healthy donors and cancer patients. Libraries were prepared by immunoSEQ multiplex PCR; TCRdb keeps only in-frame clonotypes and omits some of them. The repertoire has tens of thousands of clones, more than 85% of them found once; the top ten carry 3% to 4.5%. The CDR3 length is 10 residues. V dropped 8 bases and J dropped 8 bases, with 7 bases sitting between them. The sample comprised blood. The clonotype was recovered from a woman in her forties or fifties in good health. The chain combines TRBV12-3 or TRBV12-4 with TRBJ2-1, with D perhaps assigned TRBD1 or TRBD2 (5 bases each). The CDR3 bases are TGTGCCAGCGGGGACGATGAGCAGTTCTTC. Translated: CASGDDEQFF.